Below, 15 T cell receptor beta chains from the same sample are listed, as sequenced in a study of T cell responses to AZD1222 COVID-19 vaccine. Method: immunoSEQ multiplex PCR; TCRdb's copy keeps in-frame clones and lacks some. This sample yields over 50,000 clones, of which 75% to 90% are seen a single time; 14% to 15% belongs to the top ten. Sample: peripheral blood, taken on day 0 of AZD1222 vaccination. The receptors come from an adult in good health.

The genes are TRBV2 and TRBJ1-4, with a weak D call TRBD1 (6 bases). Trimming left V 4 bases short and J 5 bases short, with 11 bases between. This CDR3 has 14 residues. CDR1 is SNHLY and CDR2 is FYNNEI in the germline V gene. CDR3 coding DNA: TGTGCCAGCAGTGGGGGCAGGGGAAATGAAAAACTGTTTTTT. Translated, it gives CASSGGRGNEKLFF. Combining the CDR3 with reference TRBV2 and TRBJ1-4 gives the whole variable domain EPEVTQTPSHQVTQMGQEVILRCVPISNHLYFYWYRQILGQKVEFLVSFYNNEISEKSEIFDDQFSVERPDGSNFTLKIRSTKLEDSAMYFCASSGGRGNEKLFFGSGTQLSVL.

The chain combines TRBV30 with TRBJ1-6; D is perhaps TRBD1 (5 bases). Germline V CDR1 and CDR2: GTSNPN, SVGIG (reference sequence). The V end lost 2 bases, the J end lost 7 bases, and 9 bases lay between the germline ends. The CDR3 is made up of 13 amino acids. The CDR3 loop reads CAWSTGDNSPLHF. The CDR3 DNA is TGTGCCTGGAGTACAGGAGACAATTCACCCCTCCACTTT.

This clone came up a few times. The chain recombines TRBV28 with TRBJ1-2, with D perhaps matching TRBD1 (6 bases). The V and J ends lost 2 bases and 5 bases respectively, with 12 bases between them. CDR3 length: 14 residues. Germline CDR1 and CDR2: MDHEN and SYDVKM. The CDR3 reads CASSLRTEHYGYTF. DNA of the CDR3: TGTGCCAGCAGTTTAAGGACAGAGCATTATGGCTACACCTTC.

The chain employs TRBV29-1 and TRBJ1-2, with D maybe TRBD1 (5 bases). CDR1 SQVTM and CDR2 ANQGSEA come from the germline V gene. The length of the CDR3 is 12 residues. Trimming left V 3 bases short and J 10 bases short, with 15 bases between. The CDR3 DNA follows: TGCAGCGTTGACAGGGACGAGCCTTACTACACCTTC. Translating gives CSVDRDEPYYTF. Based on the CDR3 plus reference TRBV29-1 and TRBJ1-2, the full variable domain is SAVISQKPSRDICQRGTSLTIQCQVDSQVTMMFWYRQQPGQSLTLIATANQGSEATYESGFVIDKFPISRPNLTFSTLTVSNMSPEDSSIYLCSVDRDEPYYTFGSGTRLTVV.

V and J are TRBV11-2 and TRBJ1-1; TRBD1 matches 10 bases. Germline lookup yields CDR1 SGHAT and CDR2 FQNNGV. V lost 5 bases, J lost 7 bases, and 10 bases stayed unmatched. CDR3 length: 15 residues. CDR3 sequence: CASSPDDRGRGEAFF. The CDR3 bases are TGTGCCAGCAGCCCAGATGACAGGGGGCGAGGTGAAGCTTTCTTT.

This clone was seen just once. The V gene is TRBV4-1, the J gene TRBJ2-6, with 8 nucleotides matching TRBD2. V lost 4 bases, J lost 1 base, and 9 bases stayed unmatched. This CDR3 comprises 18 residues. CDR1 is MGHRA and CDR2 is YSYEKL in the germline V gene. The CDR3 nucleotides read TGCGCCAGCAGCCGAGGAGGGGCTAGCGGGTCTGGGGCCAACGTCCTGACTTTC. Its translation: CASSRGGASGSGANVLTF.

The chain couples TRBV21-1 to TRBJ2-1; the listed D gene, TRBD2, was not tested against the DNA. TRBV21-1 is described as a pseudogene. This CDR3 has 19 amino acids. This chain's CDR3 is CASSKPETSGSPTYNEQFF. The DNA for the CDR3 is TGTGCCAGCAGCAAACCGGAAACTAGCGGGAGCCCCACCTACAATGAGCAGTTCTTC.

The rearrangement links TRBV5-6 to TRBJ1-6; 9 nucleotides match TRBD1. This CDR3 region has 17 residues. V lost 0 bases to trimming and J lost 3 bases; unmatched junction nucleotides: 4. CDR1 SGHDT and CDR2 YYEEEE come from the germline V gene. The CDR3 DNA follows: TGTGCCAGCAGCTTGGCTGGACAGGGGCTCTATAATTCACCCCTCCACTTT. Encoded protein: CASSLAGQGLYNSPLHF. Full variable domain (remainder filled in from reference TRBV5-6 and TRBJ1-6): DAGVTQSPTHLIKTRGQQVTLRCSPKSGHDTVSWYQQALGQGPQFIFQYYEEEERQRGNFPDRFSGHQFPNYSSELNVNALLLGDSALYLCASSLAGQGLYNSPLHFGNGTRLTVT.

This chain uses TRBV5-6 with TRBJ2-7, with 15 bases lining up with TRBD2. The V gene end was trimmed by 3 bases and the J gene end by 2 bases; junction bases not matched to a gene: 6. This CDR3 region has 17 residues. Germline CDR1 is SGHDT and CDR2 is YYEEEE. The CDR3 coding sequence is TGTGCCAGCAGCTGGGGACTAGCGGGAGGCCTTCCCTACGAGCAGTACTTC. Translated, it gives CASSWGLAGGLPYEQYF.

The chain couples TRBV5-1 to TRBJ2-1; 10 nucleotides agree with TRBD1. V gave up 4 bases and J gave up 8 bases; unmatched junction bases: 12. The germline gives CDR1 SGHRS, CDR2 YFSETQ. This CDR3 contains 16 residues. The CDR3, as DNA: TGCGCCAGCAGCGAATCCGGGACAGGGGCTCCGGATGAGCAGTTCTTC. Translation: CASSESGTGAPDEQFF.

The gene calls are TRBV5-4 and TRBJ2-2; tentative D call: TRBD2 (6 bases). V was trimmed by 2 bases and J by 5 bases, leaving 10 bases between them. Germline values: CDR1 SGHNT, CDR2 YYREEE (reference sequence). The CDR3 is 14 residues long. This CDR3 reads CASSLAGGTGELFF. The CDR3 bases are TGTGCCAGCAGCTTAGCCGGGGGAACCGGGGAGCTGTTTTTT.

This clone was detected once. The rearrangement links TRBV25-1 to TRBJ1-1; D call uncertain. The CDR3 has 15 amino acids. Germline lookup yields CDR1 MGHDK and CDR2 SYGVNS. Trimming stripped 3 bases from V and 2 bases from J, with 13 bases between. The CDR3 sequence: CASSDVTTDNTEAFF. CDR3 sequence (DNA): TGTGCCAGCAGTGACGTTACCACAGACAACACTGAAGCTTTCTTT.

V and J are TRBV5-4 and TRBJ2-3; TRBD2 agrees at 8 bases. Germline CDR1 is SGHNT and CDR2 is YYREEE (reference sequence). V trimming: 4 bases; J trimming: 2 bases; junction bases outside the gene matches: 9. The CDR3 consists of 16 residues. The CDR3 reads CASSASGTRATDTQYF. In nucleotides, the CDR3 is TGTGCCAGCAGCGCCTCCGGGACTAGGGCCACAGATACGCAGTATTTT.

This chain connects TRBV15 to TRBJ2-7; D might be TRBD1 or TRBD2, each matching 5 bases. The CDR3 spans 15 residues. Germline-derived CDR1 and CDR2 are LNHNV and YYDKDF (reference sequence). Trimming cost V 0 bases and J 3 bases, with 12 bases left between them. The CDR3 here is CATSRDRDGSYEQYF. The CDR3 nucleotides are TGTGCCACCAGCAGAGATCGGGACGGAAGCTACGAGCAGTACTTC. Supplemented by reference TRBV15 and TRBJ2-7, the full variable domain reads DAMVIQNPRYQVTQFGKPVTLSCSQTLNHNVMYWYQQKSSQAPKLLFHYYDKDFNNEADTPDNFQSRRPNTSFCFLDIRSPGLGDTAMYLCATSRDRDGSYEQYFGPGTRLTVT.

The J gene is TRBJ1-6, the V gene TRBV7-9, with D uncertain. CDR1 and CDR2 (germline): SEHNR, FQNEAQ (reference sequence). Trimming stripped 1 base from V and 6 bases from J, with 7 bases between. This CDR3 comprises 14 residues. The CDR3 protein is CASSLGRSNSPLHF. For the CDR3, the DNA is TGTGCCAGCAGCTTAGGACGTAGTAATTCACCCCTCCACTTT.